Listed below are T cell receptor beta chains from one sample, sequenced in a study of blood T cells in healthy people across ages. TCRdb redid the calling of the 5' RACE reads with MiXCR, one entry per CDR3 protein. The repertoire holds over 1,200,000 distinct CDR3 sequences, with approximately 63% as singletons. The sequenced material came from blood. Receptor source: a man younger than 35 in good health. The CDR3 runs from the conserved cysteine through the conserved F or W. The D gene is left open where the match is weak. For some rows the clone size is stated as once, few or many, or as a class when expanded; others skip it.

d_call: .; clone_size: .; j_call: TRBJ2-7; v_call: TRBV5-1; cdr3_nt: TGCGCCAGCAGCTTGGTGGAAACCTACGAGCAGTACTTC; cdr3_aa: CASSLVETYEQYF
d_call: .; clone_size: few; j_call: TRBJ2-1; v_call: TRBV29-1; cdr3_nt: TGCAGCGCCCTACCGGACGGTGAGCAGTTCTTC; cdr3_aa: CSALPDGEQFF
d_call: TRBD2; clone_size: .; j_call: TRBJ2-5; v_call: TRBV4-2; cdr3_nt: TGTGCCAGCAGCCAGTCGACGGTATTGAGCGGGAGCGGGGAGACCCAGTACTTC; cdr3_aa: CASSQSTVLSGSGETQYF
d_call: .; clone_size: .; j_call: TRBJ2-7; v_call: TRBV24-1; cdr3_nt: TGTGCCACCAGTGATTTGCAGGGTAGCGAGCAGTACTTC; cdr3_aa: CATSDLQGSEQYF
d_call: TRBD2; clone_size: .; j_call: TRBJ2-3; v_call: TRBV5-6; cdr3_nt: TGTGCCAGCAGCCCTGCGGGAGGGTCAGATACGCAGTATTTT; cdr3_aa: CASSPAGGSDTQYF
d_call: .; clone_size: .; j_call: TRBJ2-4; v_call: TRBV9; cdr3_nt: TGTGCCAGCAGCGTAGGTCCCCTTTCGTACTTC; cdr3_aa: CASSVGPLSYF
d_call: .; clone_size: .; j_call: TRBJ2-1; v_call: TRBV4-1; cdr3_nt: TGCGCCAGCAGCCTAACCCCGGACCGAAACCAAGAGACCCAGTTCTTC; cdr3_aa: CASSLTPDRNQETQFF
d_call: .; clone_size: few; j_call: TRBJ2-7; v_call: TRBV20-1; cdr3_nt: TGCAGTGCTAGAGAGATAGAAGGGACCTACGAGCAGTACTTC; cdr3_aa: CSAREIEGTYEQYF
d_call: TRBD2; clone_size: few; j_call: TRBJ2-7; v_call: TRBV29-1; cdr3_nt: TGCAGCGTGGGGGGACTCGAGACTAGCGGGAGTTACGAGCAGTACTTC; cdr3_aa: CSVGGLETSGSYEQYF
d_call: .; clone_size: .; j_call: TRBJ2-7; v_call: TRBV4-1; cdr3_nt: TGCGCCAGCAGCCAAGAGGGCAGACAAGGCTCCTACGAGCAGTACTTC; cdr3_aa: CASSQEGRQGSYEQYF
d_call: TRBD2; clone_size: .; j_call: TRBJ2-1; v_call: TRBV4-1; cdr3_nt: TGCGCCAGCAGCCAAGGCCTAGCGGGTTTTTCTTACAATGAGCAGTTCTTC; cdr3_aa: CASSQGLAGFSYNEQFF
d_call: TRBD1; clone_size: .; j_call: TRBJ1-2; v_call: TRBV28; cdr3_nt: TGTGCCAGCAGTTTTTTTGACGGACAGGGGGCAAACTATGGCTACACCTTC; cdr3_aa: CASSFFDGQGANYGYTF
d_call: .; clone_size: .; j_call: TRBJ2-6; v_call: TRBV2; cdr3_nt: TGTGCCAGCAGTGAGGAGACCTCTGGGGCCAACGTCCTGACTTTC; cdr3_aa: CASSEETSGANVLTF
d_call: .; clone_size: .; j_call: TRBJ1-1; v_call: TRBV7-2; cdr3_nt: TGTGCCAGCAGCTTAGATCCAGCTATGAACACTGAAGCTTTCTTT; cdr3_aa: CASSLDPAMNTEAFF
d_call: TRBD2; clone_size: many; j_call: TRBJ2-1; v_call: TRBV4-2; cdr3_nt: TGTGCCAGCAGTCCCCTAGCGGGGGACTACAATGAGCAGTTCTTC; cdr3_aa: CASSPLAGDYNEQFF
d_call: .; clone_size: .; j_call: TRBJ1-1; v_call: TRBV4-2; cdr3_nt: TGTGCCAGCAGCCAACGGATGAGGGACACTGAAGCTTTCTTT; cdr3_aa: CASSQRMRDTEAFF
d_call: .; clone_size: once; j_call: TRBJ1-4; v_call: TRBV4-1; cdr3_nt: TGCGCCAGCAGCCAAGGAATCAACGGGGCTTCAACTAATGAGAAACTGTTTTTT; cdr3_aa: CASSQGINGASTNEKLFF
d_call: .; clone_size: .; j_call: TRBJ2-2; v_call: TRBV3-1; cdr3_nt: TGTGCCACCAGTCAGGGGCTGGGGGCGAACACCGGGGAGCTGTTTTTT; cdr3_aa: CATSQGLGANTGELFF
d_call: TRBD1; clone_size: few; j_call: TRBJ1-2; v_call: TRBV5-1; cdr3_nt: TGCGCCAGCAGCCCGCGGACAGGGGTGGATTCCTATGGCTACACCTTC; cdr3_aa: CASSPRTGVDSYGYTF
d_call: .; clone_size: few; j_call: TRBJ2-7; v_call: TRBV20-1; cdr3_nt: TGCAGTGCTAGTGCCCGGGGTTACGAGCAGTACTTC; cdr3_aa: CSASARGYEQYF
d_call: .; clone_size: .; j_call: TRBJ1-3; v_call: TRBV12-3/TRBV12-4; cdr3_nt: TGTGCCAGCACCTCGGGGACAACTGGAAACACCATATATTTT; cdr3_aa: CASTSGTTGNTIYF
d_call: TRBD1; clone_size: .; j_call: TRBJ2-2; v_call: TRBV6-2/TRBV6-3; cdr3_nt: TGTGCCAGCAGCCGACAGGGGAGGTACACCGGGGAGCTGTTTTTT; cdr3_aa: CASSRQGRYTGELFF